This TCR beta chain derives from a study of blood T cell repertoires in COVID-19. The wider study: Samples taken during acute and convalescent COVID-19 were collected in the United States, Italy and Spain.

Germline assignment: CDR1 SGHRS and CDR2 YFSETQ. This CDR3 has 13 amino acids. Trimming removed 0 bases from V and 3 bases from J, with 7 bases in between. For this clone: This CDR3 is also generated by other DNA sequences in the sample.

Authors' methods: How many nucleated cells were present was estimated from reference gene primer amplification. The repertoire was sequenced with immunoSEQ multiplex PCR; TCRdb's copy has only in-frame clones and lacks some. V and J calls plus clone size are reproduced from that table; the DNA served to infer D and trimming. The sample shows about 410,000 clones, 86% of them seen only once. This sequence was found in a woman aged 30 to 39 with active or convalescent COVID-19. The V gene is TRBV5-1, the J gene TRBJ2-7; D call uncertain. The sequenced material came from peripheral blood. Here the CDR3 reads CASSLGLYYEQYF. The DNA of the CDR3 is TGCGCCAGCAGCTTGGGACTTTACTACGAGCAGTACTTC.